The clone carrying this TCR beta chain was counted a few times. Its cognate antigen is unknown. Primed by a sample-barcoded 5' primer and a J-beta primer mix, a second PCR proceeded for about 7 to 11 cycles. Every cDNA molecule carried a tag from a template-switch adaptor bearing 12 random nucleotides. A single record per CDR3 protein comes from TCRdb applying MiXCR to the 5' RACE reads. The table has 1.6 million or so distinct CDR3 sequences, 34% seen once; the top ten hold approximately 10%. The CDR3 consists of 13 residues. With 5 bases removed from V and 2 bases from J, the gap between germline ends came to 8 bases. Per germline, CDR1 SGHTA and CDR2 FQGNSA. These data originate in a study of blood T cells in healthy people across ages. Study-level points and caveats: Greater diversity and more naive CD4+ cells were seen in long-lived donors than in aged donors. Researchers report that TCR beta diversity correlated strongly with naive T cell percentage.

Total RNA, at least 5 micrograms per sample, was extracted from PBMCs. Sequencing was performed on blood. V and J are TRBV7-2 and TRBJ2-3; D unclear. This sequence originates from a woman in her 30s in good health. This CDR3 reads CASSLYITDTQYF. The CDR3 DNA is TGTGCCAGCAGCCTTTATATCACAGATACGCAGTATTTT.